The sequence of this T cell receptor beta chain was determined in a study of type 1 regulatory T cells. Study-wide background: This in vitro CD4 product, T-allo10, is enriched for Tr1 cells and alloantigen-specific.

TCRdb re-called the reads with MiXCR, one entry per CDR3 protein. The data contain tens of thousands of distinct CDR3 sequences, less than 25% of them singletons. Study-level points and caveats: Type 1 regulatory T cells had a more restricted TCR repertoire than non-type 1 regulatory T cells.

This clonotype was observed once. Its target is unknown. An end of the junction differs from the germline gene, which may be a read error. Sequenced: cultured type 1 regulatory T (Tr1) cells, either the whole culture or a sorted fraction (not recorded which). The TCR comes from a human donor in good health.

The CDR3 DNA is TGTGCCAGCAGCTTATATTCCCAAAATGGGCAGTTCTTC. This sequence encodes CASSLYSQNGQFF. The chain carries TRBV7-2 and TRBJ2-1, with D unresolved. Germline loops: CDR1 SGHTA, CDR2 FQGNSA. The CDR3 has 13 amino acids.